The clone carrying this T cell receptor beta chain was observed a few times. Other nucleotide sequences from this sample produce the same CDR3. Repertoires were generated with immunoSEQ multiplex PCR, while TCRdb's copy carries only in-frame clones and drops some. The profile covers under 2.5 million clones, with around 90% appearing a single time and about 0.36% taken by the ten largest. Trimming shortened V by 5 bases and J by 1 base, and 9 bases separated the two germline ends. The CDR3 loop spans 14 amino acids. Germline CDR1 is KGHSH and CDR2 is LQKENI. CD4+ cells were split into CD45RA+ naive and CD45RA-negative memory subsets. This entry comes from a study of shared clonotypes between healthy human individuals.

The V and J genes are TRBV18 and TRBJ1-5; D is ambiguous. Input material: naive CD4+ T cells from PBMCs. Described subset: CD45RA+ positively selected. The receptor's source is a man aged 18 to 30 in good health. Some clones in this sample may be carry-over from other donors' samples. Here the CDR3 reads CASSKGRSNQPQHF. The DNA of the CDR3 is TGTGCCAGCTCAAAAGGACGCAGCAATCAGCCCCAGCATTTT.